The rows below give T cell receptor beta chains drawn from one sample of a study of blood T cell repertoires in COVID-19. Libraries were prepared by immunoSEQ multiplex PCR; TCRdb keeps only in-frame clonotypes and omits some of them. The data hold about 140,000 clones, with around 81% observed a single time. Sequencing was carried out using peripheral blood. The receptors here all came from an older woman with acute or convalescent COVID-19. Both conserved end residues are part of each CDR3. Each record gives: D gene, V gene, J gene, clone size, CDR3 protein, CDR3 DNA. The D gene is left open where the match is weak. Not every row has a clone size; where given, it reads once, few, many or a size class.

D: TRBD2
V: TRBV7-9
J: TRBJ2-3
size: NA
CDR3: CASSLRPSGGTDTQYF
DNA: TGTGCCAGCAGCCTGCGGCCTAGCGGAGGCACAGATACGCAGTATTTT

D: NA
V: TRBV5-4
J: TRBJ1-1
size: NA
CDR3: CASSFGGDPNEAFF
DNA: TGTGCCAGCAGCTTTGGGGGGGACCCGAATGAAGCTTTCTTT

D: NA
V: TRBV5-1
J: TRBJ2-6
size: NA
CDR3: CASSLLASSGANVLTF
DNA: TGCGCCAGCAGCTTGTTGGCCTCCTCTGGGGCCAACGTCCTGACTTTC

D: TRBD2
V: TRBV7-9
J: TRBJ2-2
size: once
CDR3: CASSPGLAVPGELFF
DNA: TGTGCCAGCAGCCCGGGACTAGCGGTTCCCGGGGAGCTGTTTTTT

D: TRBD1
V: TRBV27
J: TRBJ2-3
size: NA
CDR3: CASNTRGQERTDTQYF
DNA: TGTGCCAGCAACACCAGGGGGCAAGAACGCACAGATACGCAGTATTTT

D: NA
V: TRBV30
J: TRBJ1-4
size: NA
CDR3: CAWTWGGNEKLFF
DNA: TGTGCCTGGACCTGGGGGGGTAATGAAAAACTGTTTTTT

D: TRBD2
V: TRBV7-7
J: TRBJ2-2
size: NA
CDR3: CASSSQGLAGGGELFF
DNA: TGTGCTAGCAGCTCGCAGGGACTAGCGGGAGGCGGGGAGCTGTTTTTT

D: NA
V: TRBV27
J: TRBJ2-1
size: once
CDR3: CASGQYNEQFF
DNA: TGTGCCAGCGGGCAGTACAATGAGCAGTTCTTC

D: TRBD2
V: TRBV7-9
J: TRBJ2-1
size: once
CDR3: CASSPTSGGRALGEQFF
DNA: TGTGCCAGCAGCCCCACCTCAGGCGGGAGGGCCCTCGGTGAGCAGTTCTTC

D: TRBD1
V: TRBV6-4
J: TRBJ2-3
size: NA
CDR3: CASSGGQGWDTQYF
DNA: TGTGCCAGCAGTGGAGGACAGGGGTGGGATACGCAGTATTTT

D: NA
V: TRBV27
J: TRBJ1-6
size: NA
CDR3: CASSLTGRHSPLHF
DNA: TGTGCCAGCAGTTTAACAGGGCGTCATTCACCCCTCCACTTT

D: NA
V: TRBV2
J: TRBJ1-1
size: NA
CDR3: CASSEDGSGEAFF
DNA: TGTGCCAGCAGTGAAGACGGAAGCGGTGAAGCTTTCTTT

D: TRBD2
V: TRBV6-5
J: TRBJ2-7
size: NA
CDR3: CASRTSGSFEQYF
DNA: TGTGCCAGCAGGACTAGCGGGAGTTTTGAGCAGTACTTC

D: NA
V: TRBV19
J: TRBJ2-7
size: NA
CDR3: CASSTSAGLYEQYF
DNA: TGTGCCAGTAGTACTAGCGCCGGTCTATACGAGCAGTACTTC

D: TRBD1
V: TRBV6-6
J: TRBJ1-4
size: NA
CDR3: CASSYPGGSEKLFF
DNA: TGTGCCAGCAGTTACCCAGGGGGGAGCGAAAAACTGTTTTTT

D: NA
V: TRBV6-2/TRBV6-3
J: TRBJ1-1
size: NA
CDR3: CASSSASARSEAFF
DNA: TGTGCCAGCAGTTCGGCATCCGCCCGGAGTGAAGCTTTCTTT

D: NA
V: TRBV30
J: TRBJ2-3
size: NA
CDR3: CAWSVYGVSTDTQYF
DNA: TGTGCCTGGAGTGTATACGGAGTTAGCACAGATACGCAGTATTTT

D: TRBD2
V: TRBV14
J: TRBJ2-1
size: NA
CDR3: CASSQGAGGNEQFF
DNA: TGTGCCAGCAGCCAAGGAGCGGGAGGCAATGAGCAGTTCTTC

D: TRBD1
V: TRBV19
J: TRBJ1-2
size: NA
CDR3: CASEGDSNFDGYTF
DNA: TGTGCCAGCGAGGGGGACAGTAATTTCGATGGCTACACCTTC

D: NA
V: TRBV28
J: TRBJ1-5
size: NA
CDR3: CASSFRWGGSNQPQHF
DNA: TGTGCCAGCAGTTTTAGATGGGGAGGTAGCAATCAGCCCCAGCATTTT

D: NA
V: TRBV6-1
J: TRBJ1-6
size: NA
CDR3: CASSEARPPFTGTKNSPLHF
DNA: TGTGCCAGCAGTGAAGCGAGGCCCCCATTTACAGGGACCAAAAATTCACCCCTCCACTTT

D: NA
V: TRBV3-1/TRBV3-2
J: TRBJ2-3
size: NA
CDR3: CASSPSRRAVTDTQYF
DNA: TGTGCCAGCAGCCCCTCTCGCAGAGCGGTCACAGATACGCAGTATTTT

D: NA
V: TRBV13
J: TRBJ2-7
size: NA
CDR3: CASSPGGGATWEQYF
DNA: TGTGCCAGCAGCCCCGGAGGCGGGGCCACCTGGGAGCAGTACTTC

D: TRBD1
V: TRBV30
J: TRBJ1-1
size: NA
CDR3: CAWRGQGAGEAFF
DNA: TGTGCCTGGAGGGGACAGGGGGCTGGTGAAGCTTTCTTT

D: TRBD1
V: TRBV18
J: TRBJ2-5
size: NA
CDR3: CASSPRQGPGTQYF
DNA: TGTGCCAGCTCACCCCGACAGGGGCCAGGGACCCAGTACTTC

D: NA
V: TRBV7-9
J: TRBJ2-1
size: NA
CDR3: CASTQKGARSSYNEQFF
DNA: TGTGCCAGCACCCAAAAAGGGGCCAGGAGCTCCTACAATGAGCAGTTCTTC

D: NA
V: TRBV4-3
J: TRBJ2-3
size: NA
CDR3: CASSPKGGADTQYF
DNA: TGCGCCAGCAGCCCTAAAGGGGGGGCAGATACGCAGTATTTT

D: NA
V: TRBV29-1
J: TRBJ2-5
size: NA
CDR3: CSVPLVIQETQYF
DNA: TGCAGCGTTCCACTAGTGATCCAAGAGACCCAGTACTTC

D: NA
V: TRBV18
J: TRBJ1-1
size: NA
CDR3: CASSPKQGADTEAFF
DNA: TGTGCCAGCTCACCAAAGCAAGGGGCGGACACTGAAGCTTTCTTT

D: TRBD2
V: TRBV11-3
J: TRBJ2-7
size: NA
CDR3: CASSLGGLGTYEQYF
DNA: TGTGCCAGCAGCTTAGGAGGACTAGGAACCTACGAGCAGTACTTC

D: TRBD1
V: TRBV4-3
J: TRBJ2-7
size: once
CDR3: CASSQDRGLDYEQYF
DNA: TGCGCCAGCAGCCAAGACAGGGGGTTGGACTACGAGCAGTACTTC

D: NA
V: TRBV6-4
J: TRBJ1-4
size: once
CDR3: CASSVTRGYGEKLFF
DNA: TGTGCCAGCAGTGTCACAAGGGGGTACGGTGAAAAACTGTTTTTT

D: NA
V: TRBV9
J: TRBJ1-3
size: NA
CDR3: CASSVQGGSGNTIYF
DNA: TGTGCCAGCAGCGTACAGGGAGGCTCTGGAAACACCATATATTTT

D: TRBD2
V: TRBV5-1
J: TRBJ2-1
size: NA
CDR3: CASSSLAGGGNEQFF
DNA: TGCGCCAGCAGCTCCTTAGCGGGAGGGGGGAATGAGCAGTTCTTC

D: TRBD1
V: TRBV19
J: TRBJ1-2
size: NA
CDR3: CASSPRDRVLRGYTF
DNA: TGTGCCAGTAGTCCGCGGGACAGGGTTCTTCGAGGCTACACCTTC

D: NA
V: TRBV11-3
J: TRBJ2-6
size: few
CDR3: CASSLDNSGANVLTF
DNA: TGTGCCAGCAGCTTAGACAACTCTGGGGCCAACGTCCTGACTTTC

D: TRBD1
V: TRBV6-5
J: TRBJ1-3
size: NA
CDR3: CASTGTGSPGNTIYF
DNA: TGTGCCAGCACCGGGACAGGGAGCCCTGGAAACACCATATATTTT

D: NA
V: TRBV28
J: TRBJ1-2
size: NA
CDR3: CASSAISTGRDGYTF
DNA: TGTGCCAGCAGTGCCATATCGACGGGAAGAGATGGCTACACCTTC

D: NA
V: TRBV5-1
J: TRBJ2-3
size: NA
CDR3: CASSLMGSEPDTQYF
DNA: TGCGCCAGCAGCTTGATGGGTAGCGAGCCAGATACGCAGTATTTT